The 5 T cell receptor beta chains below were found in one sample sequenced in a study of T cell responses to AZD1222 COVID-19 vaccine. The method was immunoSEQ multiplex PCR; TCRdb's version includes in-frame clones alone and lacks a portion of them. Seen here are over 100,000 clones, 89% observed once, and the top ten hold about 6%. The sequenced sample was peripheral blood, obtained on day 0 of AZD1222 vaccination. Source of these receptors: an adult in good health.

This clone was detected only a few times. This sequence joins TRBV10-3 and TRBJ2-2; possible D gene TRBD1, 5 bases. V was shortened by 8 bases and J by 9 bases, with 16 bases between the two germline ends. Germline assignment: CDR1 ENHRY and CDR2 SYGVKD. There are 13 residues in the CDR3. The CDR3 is CAILGLEDRELFF. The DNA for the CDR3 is TGTGCCATCCTGGGGCTCGAGGACAGGGAGCTGTTTTTT.

For the CDR3, the DNA is TGTGCCAGCAGCCTTGAATCGGTCTATGGCTACACCTTC. It codes for CASSLESVYGYTF. The gene calls are TRBV7-9 and TRBJ1-2; D remains ambiguous. Per germline, CDR1 SEHNR and CDR2 FQNEAQ (reference sequence). This CDR3 is built from 13 residues. The V end lost 5 bases, the J end lost 4 bases, and 11 bases lay between the germline ends. The entire variable domain, with the rest obtained from reference TRBV7-9 and TRBJ1-2, is as follows: DTGVSQNPRHKITKRGQNVTFRCDPISEHNRLYWYRQTLGQGPEFLTYFQNEAQLEKSRLLSDRFSAERPKGSFSTLEIQRTEQGDSAMYLCASSLESVYGYTFGSGTRLTVV.

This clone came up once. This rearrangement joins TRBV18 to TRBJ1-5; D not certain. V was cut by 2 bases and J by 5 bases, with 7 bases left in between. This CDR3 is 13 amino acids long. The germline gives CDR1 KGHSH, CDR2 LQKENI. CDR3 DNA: TGTGCCAGCTCACCAGGAAGAGATCAGCCCCAGCATTTT. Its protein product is CASSPGRDQPQHF. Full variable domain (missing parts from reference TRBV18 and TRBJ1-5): NAGVMQNPRHLVRRRGQEARLRCSPMKGHSHVYWYRQLPEEGLKFMVYLQKENIIDESGMPKERFSAEFPKEGPSILRIQQVVRGDSAAYFCASSPGRDQPQHFGDGTRLSIL.

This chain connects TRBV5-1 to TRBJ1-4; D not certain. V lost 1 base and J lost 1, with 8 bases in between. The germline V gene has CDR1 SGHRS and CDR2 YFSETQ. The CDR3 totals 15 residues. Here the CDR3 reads CASSLSAVTNEKLFF. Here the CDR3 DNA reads TGCGCCAGCAGCTTGTCGGCAGTAACTAATGAAAAACTGTTTTTT.

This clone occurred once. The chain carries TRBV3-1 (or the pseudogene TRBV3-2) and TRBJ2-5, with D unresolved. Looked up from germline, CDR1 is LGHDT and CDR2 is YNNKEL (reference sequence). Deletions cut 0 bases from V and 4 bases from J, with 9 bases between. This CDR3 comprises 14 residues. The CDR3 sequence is CASSQEISGETQYF. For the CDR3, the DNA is TGTGCCAGCAGCCAAGAGATATCCGGAGAGACCCAGTACTTC.